The 21 T cell receptor beta chains given below trace back to one sample, sequenced in a study of shared clonotypes between healthy human individuals. Only in-frame clones appear in the TCRdb table, and some are missing; sequencing was by immunoSEQ multiplex PCR. The table lists over 2,000,000 clones, approximately 92% of them singletons. CD45RO-negative, CCR7-selected cells formed the naive CD8 fraction, which excluded terminally differentiated effector memory CD45RA+ cells. Sequencing was carried out using naive CD8+ T cells from PBMCs. The receptors originated from a man younger than 30 in good health. Some clones in this sample may be carry-over from other donors' samples.

This chain connects TRBV7-7 to TRBJ2-1; D is uncertain. The CDR3 extends over 13 amino acids. Between the trimmed V and J ends, which lost 3 bases and 9 bases, there was a span of 12 bases. Germline-derived CDR1 and CDR2 are SSHAT and FNYEAQ (reference sequence). CDR3 loop: CASSFSTAREQFF. The DNA for the CDR3 is TGTGCCAGCAGCTTCTCCACCGCACGTGAGCAGTTCTTC. Full variable domain (rest looked up from reference TRBV7-7 and TRBJ2-1): GAGVSQSPRYKVTKRGQDVTLRCDPISSHATLYWYQQALGQGPEFLTYFNYEAQPDKSGLPSDRFSAERPEGSISTLTIQRTEQRDSAMYRCASSFSTAREQFFGPGTRLTVL.

The rearrangement uses TRBV30 and TRBJ2-7; TRBD2 agrees at 15 bases. Germline trimming cut 7 bases from V and 4 bases from J; bases unmatched to any gene: 14. The CDR3 extends over 17 amino acids. Germline CDR1 and CDR2: GTSNPN and SVGIG (reference sequence). CDR3 DNA: TGTGCCTTGGCCGGACTAGCGGGAGGGAGGGCCAGGTACGAGCAGTACTTC. Translation: CALAGLAGGRARYEQYF.

The DNA of the CDR3 is TGTGCCAGCAGCTGGTGGCAGGGAGGCGAGACCCAGTACTTC. This codes for CASSWWQGGETQYF. This chain joins TRBV7-8 and TRBJ2-5, with a possible D match to TRBD2 (6 bases). This CDR3 region has 14 residues. V lost 4 bases and J lost 5, with 14 bases in between. Germline CDR1 is SGHVS and CDR2 is FQNEAQ.

The chain couples TRBV19 to TRBJ2-7, with 10 bases that match TRBD2. This CDR3 comprises 14 residues. Germline V CDR1 and CDR2: LNHDA, SQIVND (reference sequence). After removal of 6 bases from V and 9 bases from J, the junction contained 11 bases not matched to a gene. CDR3 DNA: TGTGCCAGTAGCCTAGCGGGAGATGTTTTGGGGCAGTACTTC. It codes for CASSLAGDVLGQYF.

The chain has TRBV27 and TRBJ2-7, with 9 bases that match TRBD2. Per the germline V gene, CDR1 is MNHEY and CDR2 is SMNVEV (reference sequence). This CDR3 region has 14 residues. The trim removed 4 bases at V and 7 bases at J, leaving 8 bases unmatched. CDR3 nucleotide sequence: TGTGCCAGCAGTTATAGCGGGGGCCCCTGGGAGCAGTACTTC. Protein sequence: CASSYSGGPWEQYF.

The V call is TRBV4-1, the J call TRBJ2-5; possible D gene TRBD2, 6 bases. This CDR3 comprises 15 residues. Trimming stripped 2 bases from V and 5 bases from J, with 15 bases between. The V gene's germline CDR1 is MGHRA and CDR2 YSYEKL. Here the CDR3 reads CASSQSTSSWETQYF. Written as DNA, the CDR3 is TGCGCCAGCAGCCAATCGACTAGTTCGTGGGAGACCCAGTACTTC.

This chain uses TRBV19 with TRBJ1-5, with a possible D match to TRBD1 (6 bases). Germline V lookup: CDR1 LNHDA, CDR2 SQIVND (reference sequence). V was trimmed by 6 bases and J by 4 bases, leaving 19 bases between them. The CDR3 consists of 16 residues. The CDR3 coding sequence is TGTGCCAGTAGGGAGGGGGTAGGGGGGAGAAATCAGCCCCAGCATTTT. Protein: CASREGVGGRNQPQHF.

J is TRBJ2-3 and V is TRBV5-1; no definite D call. The CDR3 totals 17 residues. V was clipped by 1 base and J by 1 base, with 16 bases between them. Per germline, CDR1 SGHRS and CDR2 YFSETQ. This chain's CDR3 is CASSLSRLSRGTDTQYF. The DNA for the CDR3 is TGCGCCAGCAGCTTGAGTCGACTGTCTAGAGGCACAGATACGCAGTATTTT. Drawing the rest from reference TRBV5-1 and TRBJ2-3, the complete variable domain is KAGVTQTPRYLIKTRGQQVTLSCSPISGHRSVSWYQQTPGQGLQFLFEYFSETQRNKGNFPGRFSGRQFSNSRSEMNVSTLELGDSALYLCASSLSRLSRGTDTQYFGPGTRLTVL.

V is TRBV11-2 and J is TRBJ2-1; 8 bases align to TRBD2. Germline V lookup: CDR1 SGHAT, CDR2 FQNNGV. The V and J ends lost 3 bases and 4 bases, in that order; junction bases with no gene match: 8. The CDR3 is made up of 16 amino acids. DNA for the CDR3: TGTGCCAGCAGCTTTACCTCAGCGGGAGTTTACAATGAGCAGTTCTTC. Amino acid sequence: CASSFTSAGVYNEQFF. The whole variable domain, filled in from reference TRBV11-2 and TRBJ2-1, reads EAGVAQSPRYKIIEKRQSVAFWCNPISGHATLYWYQQILGQGPKLLIQFQNNGVVDDSQLPKDRFSAERLKGVDSTLKIQPAKLEDSAVYLCASSFTSAGVYNEQFFGPGTRLTVL.

Note on this clone: Different DNA sequences within this sample yield the same CDR3. V is TRBV9 and J is TRBJ2-5; the match to TRBD1 covers 9 bases. This CDR3 contains 13 residues. Germline loops: CDR1 SGDLS, CDR2 YYNGEE. J gave up 4 bases and V 3 bases, and 1 base lay outside the gene matches. The CDR3 sequence is CASSADRGETQYF. CDR3 sequence (DNA): TGTGCCAGCAGCGCGGACAGGGGAGAGACCCAGTACTTC.

The rearrangement uses TRBV4-3 and TRBJ2-7; TRBD2 might be the D (6 bases). Trimming shortened V by 3 bases and J by 6 bases, and 12 bases separated the two germline ends. Germline V gene sequence: CDR1 LGHNA, CDR2 YSLEER. The CDR3 sequence is 13 residues long. CDR3 nucleotides: TGCGCCAGCAGCCATGCGGACGGGAGCGAGCAGTACTTC. Amino acids: CASSHADGSEQYF.

The genes are TRBV29-1 and TRBJ1-2; D possibly corresponds to TRBD1 (5 bases). The V gene's germline CDR1 is SQVTM and CDR2 ANQGSEA. This CDR3 comprises 13 residues. V was cut by 1 base and J by 6 bases, with 12 bases left in between. The CDR3 loop is CSVEAQGGDGYTF. For the CDR3, the DNA is TGCAGCGTTGAAGCCCAGGGAGGCGATGGCTACACCTTC.

The chain combines TRBV6-4 with TRBJ2-7, with TRBD2 matching over 10 bases. CDR3 length: 20 residues. Trimming at V came to 2 bases and at J to 0 bases, leaving 16 bases not matched to a gene. The V gene's germline CDR1 is MRHNA and CDR2 SNTAGT. CDR3 bases: TGTGCCAGCAGTGACCCCGGGTATCGGACTAGCGGTGATAGCTCCTACGAGCAGTACTTC. Its translation: CASSDPGYRTSGDSSYEQYF.

J is TRBJ2-7 and V is TRBV28; 12 nucleotides line up with TRBD2. V lost 2 bases and J lost 0; bases outside the gene matches: 14. CDR1 and CDR2 from the germline V gene are MDHEN and SYDVKM. This CDR3 is 20 amino acids long. CDR3 DNA: TGTGCCAGCAGTTTAATTGTTCGACTAGCGGGAGAAAGGGCCTCCTACGAGCAGTACTTC. Protein product: CASSLIVRLAGERASYEQYF.

This chain uses TRBV7-9 with TRBJ2-7, with D possibly matching TRBD1 (6 bases). The CDR3 covers 15 residues. Germline loops: CDR1 SEHNR, CDR2 FQNEAQ (reference sequence). Trimming shortened V by 1 base and J by 1 base, and 11 bases separated the two germline ends. The CDR3 sequence is CASSLVGDISYEQYF. CDR3 DNA: TGTGCCAGCAGCTTAGTAGGGGACATTTCCTACGAGCAGTACTTC.

The J gene is TRBJ1-5, the V gene TRBV18; D might be TRBD1 (6 bases). V lost 6 bases and J lost 7, with 19 bases in between. The germline V gene has CDR1 KGHSH and CDR2 LQKENI. The CDR3 runs 15 residues. The CDR3: CASSQQGEEGQPQHF. In DNA form, the CDR3 reads TGTGCCAGCTCCCAACAGGGAGAGGAGGGACAGCCCCAGCATTTT.

The chain employs TRBV5-6 and TRBJ1-2; 8 nucleotides line up with TRBD1. This CDR3 region has 14 residues. The germline V gene encodes CDR1 SGHDT and CDR2 YYEEEE. V trimming: 5 bases; J trimming: 7 bases; junction bases outside the gene matches: 10. CDR3 bases: TGTGCCAGCAGTTCGGACAGGGCCCCACGTGGCTACACCTTC. Translated, it gives CASSSDRAPRGYTF. The variable domain in full, completed from reference TRBV5-6 and TRBJ1-2, reads DAGVTQSPTHLIKTRGQQVTLRCSPKSGHDTVSWYQQALGQGPQFIFQYYEEEERQRGNFPDRFSGHQFPNYSSELNVNALLLGDSALYLCASSSDRAPRGYTFGSGTRLTVV.

The genes are TRBV27 and TRBJ2-3, with 8 bases aligning to TRBD2. V shed 5 bases, J shed 0 bases, and the junction held 16 bases outside the gene matches. Per the germline V gene, CDR1 is MNHEY and CDR2 is SMNVEV (reference sequence). CDR3 length: 19 amino acids. For the CDR3, the DNA is TGTGCCAGCAGTCCCTTCGAGGTAGCGGGACTGGGGAGCACAGATACGCAGTATTTT. Translating it yields CASSPFEVAGLGSTDTQYF.

The V call is TRBV28, the J call TRBJ1-5; 7 nucleotides agree with TRBD1. The V segment lost 1 base and the J segment 5 bases; nucleotides outside the gene matches: 8. Germline V gene lookup returns CDR1 MDHEN and CDR2 SYDVKM. This CDR3 is built from 16 residues. The CDR3 is CASSLLAGGTHQPQHF. CDR3 coding DNA: TGTGCCAGCAGTTTATTGGCAGGGGGAACTCATCAGCCCCAGCATTTT.

The J gene is TRBJ2-3, the V gene TRBV15, with TRBD2 identical over 8 bases. CDR3 length equals 18 residues. The germline V gene has CDR1 LNHNV and CDR2 YYDKDF (reference sequence). After removal of 2 bases from V and 2 bases from J, the junction contained 12 bases not matched to a gene. The CDR3 region has the DNA TGTGCCACCAGCAGAACCCCTCTACTAGCGGAAGACACAGATACGCAGTATTTT. It is translated as CATSRTPLLAEDTDTQYF.

The chain couples TRBV18 to TRBJ2-7, with 7 nucleotides matching TRBD1. This CDR3 is 15 amino acids long. The germline CDR1 and CDR2 sequences are KGHSH and LQKENI. Germline trimming cut 0 bases from V and 1 base from J; bases unmatched to any gene: 3. The CDR3 nucleotides read TGTGCCAGCTCACCACCCCGGACAGGTTCCTACGAGCAGTACTTC. It codes for CASSPPRTGSYEQYF. Filled out from reference TRBV18 and TRBJ2-7, the complete variable domain reads NAGVMQNPRHLVRRRGQEARLRCSPMKGHSHVYWYRQLPEEGLKFMVYLQKENIIDESGMPKERFSAEFPKEGPSILRIQQVVRGDSAAYFCASSPPRTGSYEQYFGPGTRLTVT.